The T cell receptor (beta chain) described here comes from a study of identical twins. TCRdb redid the calling of the 5' RACE reads with MiXCR, one entry per CDR3 protein. The data contain fewer than 800,000 distinct CDR3 sequences, roughly 7.1% of them singletons. The CDR3 runs to 18 residues. Trimming at V came to 5 bases and at J to 2 bases, leaving 9 bases not matched to a gene. Healthy Caucasians were all of the donors. These same data were also listed under a study on yellow fever vaccine responses in identical twins.

The sample comprised PBMCs. The chain joins TRBV12-3 or TRBV12-4 to TRBJ2-1; 13 nucleotides line up with TRBD2. The receptor was derived from a young woman in good health. CDR3 protein: CASSAGGLAGVPYNEQFF. The CDR3, as DNA: TGTGCCAGCAGTGCTGGAGGACTAGCGGGAGTACCCTACAATGAGCAGTTCTTC.